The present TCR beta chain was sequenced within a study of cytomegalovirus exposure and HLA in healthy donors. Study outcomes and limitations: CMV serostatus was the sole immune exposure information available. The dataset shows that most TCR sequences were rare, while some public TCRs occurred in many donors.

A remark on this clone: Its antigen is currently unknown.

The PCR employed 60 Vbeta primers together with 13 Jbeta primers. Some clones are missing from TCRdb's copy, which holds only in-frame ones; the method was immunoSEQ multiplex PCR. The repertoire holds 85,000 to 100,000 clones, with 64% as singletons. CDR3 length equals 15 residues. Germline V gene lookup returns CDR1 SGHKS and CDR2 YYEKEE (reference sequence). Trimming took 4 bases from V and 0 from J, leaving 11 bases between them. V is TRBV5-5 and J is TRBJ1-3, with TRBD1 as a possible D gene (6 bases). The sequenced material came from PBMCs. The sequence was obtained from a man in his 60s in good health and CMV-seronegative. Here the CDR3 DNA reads TGTGCCAGCAGCGAGGACAGCGACTCTGGAAACACCATATATTTT. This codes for CASSEDSDSGNTIYF.